A single sample gave rise to the 26 T cell receptor beta chains below, sequenced in a study of Tregs in tolerant kidney transplant recipients. Assay: immunoSEQ multiplex PCR; the TCRdb copy retains only in-frame clones and omits some. Of about 240,000 clones listed, 65% to 85% are singletons. The sample consisted of CD4+ T cells from blood. Every receptor here comes from a human donor in good health.

The J gene is TRBJ1-1, the V gene TRBV6-5, with D perhaps matching TRBD1 (5 bases). Germline V gene data show CDR1 as MNHEY and CDR2 as SVGAGI. V lost 4 bases, J lost 5 bases, and 14 bases lay in between. The CDR3 runs to 14 residues. CDR3 sequence reads: CASSFHRRGTEAFF. CDR3 nucleotide sequence: TGTGCCAGCAGTTTTCATCGTCGGGGGACTGAAGCTTTCTTT.

This chain connects TRBV7-9 to TRBJ2-1; no clear D. Trimming took off 1 base at V and 3 bases at J, with 4 bases between the two ends. Germline V gene data show CDR1 as SEHNR and CDR2 as FQNEAQ (reference sequence). This CDR3 has 13 amino acids. The CDR3 spells CASSLGRYNEQFF. In DNA, the CDR3 is TGTGCCAGCAGCTTAGGGCGCTACAATGAGCAGTTCTTC.

This rearrangement joins TRBV4-2 to TRBJ1-4; possible D gene TRBD1, 6 bases. The CDR3 totals 15 residues. Germline lookup yields CDR1 LGHNA and CDR2 YNFKEQ. V was pared by 1 base and J by 5 bases, with 11 bases between. CDR3 sequence reads: CASSQVGGVNEKLFF. CDR3 nucleotides: TGTGCCAGCAGCCAAGTTGGGGGCGTGAATGAAAAACTGTTTTTT.

This chain connects TRBV6-5 to TRBJ2-3, with D maybe TRBD2 (6 bases). V lost 7 bases, J lost 1 base, and 12 bases lay in between. The length of the CDR3 is 14 residues. The germline CDR1 and CDR2 sequences are MNHEY and SVGAGI. CDR3: CASKRASGTDTQYF. In nucleotides, the CDR3 is TGTGCCAGCAAGCGGGCTAGCGGCACAGATACGCAGTATTTT.

The rearrangement uses TRBV10-1 and TRBJ2-1, with 13 positions matching TRBD2. V lost 5 bases and J lost 9; bases outside the gene matches: 4. CDR3 size: 14 residues. Germline V gene sequence: CDR1 WNHNN, CDR2 SYGVQD (reference sequence). CDR3 coding DNA: TGCGCCAGCAGTACGGGACTAGCGGGATTTGAGCAGTTCTTC. Translation gives CASSTGLAGFEQFF.

The chain couples TRBV19 to TRBJ2-2; 7 bases map to TRBD1. The V gene end was trimmed by 5 bases and the J gene end by 3 bases; junction bases not matched to a gene: 6. CDR3 size: 15 residues. Germline assignment: CDR1 LNHDA and CDR2 SQIVND (reference sequence). DNA of the CDR3: TGTGCCAGTAGTCTTGACACAGGGGACACCGGGGAGCTGTTTTTT. Protein: CASSLDTGDTGELFF.

The chain couples TRBV6-1 to TRBJ1-2; 11 bases agree with TRBD1. V lost 5 bases and J lost 5; bases outside the gene matches: 1. Germline V gene data show CDR1 as MNHNS and CDR2 as SASEGT. The length of the CDR3 is 13 residues. CDR3 sequence reads: CASSRDRGYGYTF. As DNA, the CDR3 is TGTGCCAGCAGTCGGGACAGGGGGTATGGCTACACCTTC.

This clone was observed a few times. This rearrangement joins TRBV6-5 to TRBJ2-2; D ambiguous. The CDR3 contains 16 residues. Trimming pared 0 bases from V and 5 bases from J, leaving 13 bases between. Germline V gene data show CDR1 as MNHEY and CDR2 as SVGAGI. The CDR3 DNA reads as TGTGCCAGCAGTTACTCGCTGTATAGCCCGACCGGGGAGCTGTTTTTT. The encoded protein is CASSYSLYSPTGELFF.

For the CDR3, the DNA is TGTGCCAGCAGCTTATATTTCGGGAGGGGGTACGAGCAGTACTTC. Translated: CASSLYFGRGYEQYF. This chain connects TRBV7-9 to TRBJ2-7, with 8 bases aligning to TRBD2. The CDR3 has 15 residues. Trimming removed 2 bases from V and 4 bases from J; junction bases left unmatched: 7. Germline V CDR1 and CDR2: SEHNR, FQNEAQ (reference sequence).

The rearrangement joins TRBV9 to TRBJ2-5; 10 bases align to TRBD2. The germline gives CDR1 SGDLS, CDR2 YYNGEE. J was trimmed by 4 bases and V by 0 bases; bases with no gene match: 3. The CDR3 length is 15 residues. Written as DNA, the CDR3 is TGTGCCAGCAGCGTAGTGGCTAGCGGGGGAGAGACCCAGTACTTC. Translating it yields CASSVVASGGETQYF.

The chain's CDR3 is CASTIYSVDTQYF. Written as DNA, the CDR3 is TGTGCCAGCACCATATACAGCGTCGATACGCAGTATTTT. V and J are TRBV11-3 and TRBJ2-3; D not certain. CDR1 SGHNT and CDR2 YENEEA come from the germline V gene. The CDR3 covers 13 residues. Trimming stripped 7 bases from V and 6 bases from J, with 14 bases between.

This chain links TRBV7-3 with TRBJ2-5, with TRBD1 identical over 11 bases. CDR1 is SGHTA, CDR2 FQGTGA, per germline. The CDR3 spans 14 residues. The V gene end was trimmed by 5 bases and the J gene end by 4 bases; junction bases not matched to a gene: 3. The CDR3 sequence is CASSLGTGGETQYF. CDR3 coding DNA: TGTGCCAGCAGCCTTGGGACAGGGGGAGAGACCCAGTACTTC. The full variable domain, completed using reference TRBV7-3 and TRBJ2-5, is GAGVSQTPSNKVTEKGKYVELRCDPISGHTALYWYRQSLGQGPEFLIYFQGTGAADDSGLPNDRFFAVRPEGSVSTLKIQRTERGDSAVYLCASSLGTGGETQYFGPGTRLLVL.

J is TRBJ1-4 and V is TRBV27; tentative D call: TRBD1 (5 bases). Germline loops: CDR1 MNHEY, CDR2 SMNVEV (reference sequence). Trimming stripped 2 bases from V and 7 bases from J, with 11 bases between. This CDR3 has 14 amino acids. The CDR3: CASSLRGGSEKLFF. DNA for the CDR3: TGTGCCAGCAGTTTACGGGGCGGTAGTGAAAAACTGTTTTTT.

The rearrangement uses TRBV4-1 and TRBJ1-4; TRBD1 agrees at 9 bases. The germline gives CDR1 MGHRA, CDR2 YSYEKL. The CDR3 sequence is 17 residues long. V lost 3 bases, J lost 6 bases, and 11 bases stayed unmatched. The CDR3 protein is CASSHSLGGTGHEKLFF. DNA for the CDR3: TGCGCCAGCAGCCACTCCCTGGGGGGGACAGGGCATGAAAAACTGTTTTTT.

The V call is TRBV6-5, the J call TRBJ2-1, with 7 positions matching TRBD2. Per the germline V gene, CDR1 is MNHEY and CDR2 is SVGAGI. Trimming removed 2 bases from V and 3 bases from J; junction bases left unmatched: 7. This CDR3 spans 16 amino acids. The CDR3: CASSYRRREYYNEQFF. The CDR3 DNA follows: TGTGCCAGCAGTTACAGGAGGCGGGAGTACTACAATGAGCAGTTCTTC.

This CDR3 is CASSQVTTGVSGNTIYF. CDR3 in DNA: TGCGCCAGCAGCCAAGTGACGACAGGGGTGTCTGGAAACACCATATATTTT. This rearrangement joins TRBV4-1 to TRBJ1-3; 8 nucleotides agree with TRBD1. Germline values: CDR1 MGHRA, CDR2 YSYEKL. The J segment lost 1 base and the V segment lost 1 base, leaving 6 bases of the junction unmatched. The CDR3 extends over 17 amino acids.

CDR3 in amino acids: CASSEVRREGYEQYF. The CDR3 DNA sequence: TGTGCCAGCAGTGAAGTTCGGCGGGAGGGCTACGAGCAGTACTTC. The rearrangement links TRBV6-1 to TRBJ2-7; 9 bases fit TRBD2. In germline, CDR1 is MNHNS, CDR2 SASEGT. This CDR3 has 15 residues. V trimming: 1 base; J trimming: 3 bases; junction bases outside the gene matches: 4.

This chain links TRBV25-1 with TRBJ2-1; the match to TRBD1 covers 12 bases. CDR1 MGHDK and CDR2 SYGVNS come from the germline V gene. The CDR3 spans 15 residues. The trim removed 1 base at V and 9 bases at J, leaving 4 bases unmatched. CDR3 amino acids: CASSESGQGAIEQFF. The DNA of the CDR3 is TGTGCCAGCAGTGAATCGGGACAGGGGGCGATTGAGCAGTTCTTC.

The chain joins TRBV2 to TRBJ2-5; 7 positions agree with TRBD1. The CDR3 runs 15 residues. Per the germline V gene, CDR1 is SNHLY and CDR2 is FYNNEI. The J segment lost 4 bases and the V segment lost 6 bases, leaving 11 bases of the junction unmatched. CDR3 bases: TGTGCCAGCAGAGGCCAGAAAGCAGGGGGAGAGACCCAGTACTTC. Translated, it gives CASRGQKAGGETQYF.

V and J are TRBV27 and TRBJ1-5; unclear D gene. V lost 5 bases to trimming and J lost 1 base, with 18 bases between them. The CDR3 is 17 residues long. CDR1 is MNHEY and CDR2 is SMNVEV in the germline V gene (reference sequence). CDR3 nucleotide sequence: TGTGCCAGCAGTACGCTGTTCGGGGTTGACAGCAATCAGCCCCAGCATTTT. Encoded protein: CASSTLFGVDSNQPQHF.

V gene TRBV27 combines with J gene TRBJ2-7; 12 bases match TRBD2. The CDR3 loop spans 16 amino acids. The germline CDR1 and CDR2 sequences are MNHEY and SMNVEV (reference sequence). V lost 3 bases to trimming and J lost 0 bases; unmatched junction nucleotides: 3. CDR3 in DNA: TGTGCCAGCAGTTTCAGGACTAGCGGGGCCTCCTACGAGCAGTACTTC. Amino acids: CASSFRTSGASYEQYF.

The chain carries TRBV19 and TRBJ2-5; D tentatively fits TRBD1 or TRBD2 (6 bases each). V shed 0 bases and J shed 0 bases, with 14 bases lying between them. The CDR3 totals 17 residues. CDR1 is LNHDA, CDR2 SQIVND, per germline (reference sequence). The CDR3 is CASSIDRGRGHQETQYF. CDR3 bases: TGTGCCAGTAGTATAGATCGGGGGCGAGGGCACCAAGAGACCCAGTACTTC.

The V and J genes are TRBV29-1 and TRBJ2-2; no firm D call. The V end lost 7 bases, the J end lost 4 bases, and 7 bases lay between the germline ends. The CDR3 spans 11 residues. From germline, CDR1 is SQVTM and CDR2 ANQGSEA. CDR3 amino acids: CSARTTGELFF. In DNA, the CDR3 is TGCAGCGCCCGGACCACCGGGGAGCTGTTTTTT.

This chain links TRBV7-8 with TRBJ1-3, with unresolved D. Trimming took off 3 bases at V and 0 bases at J, with 9 bases between the two ends. The germline CDR1 and CDR2 sequences are SGHVS and FQNEAQ. CDR3 length: 15 residues. In DNA form, the CDR3 reads TGTGCCAGCAGCTTCCCCCAGAGCTCTGGAAACACCATATATTTT. This translates into CASSFPQSSGNTIYF.

This clone has only one observation. This chain uses TRBV11-1 with TRBJ2-7; 11 bases map to TRBD2. The V gene end was trimmed by 5 bases and the J gene end by 3 bases; junction bases not matched to a gene: 3. CDR1 is SGHAT and CDR2 is FQDESV in the germline V gene (reference sequence). CDR3 length: 14 residues. CDR3 in DNA: TGTGCCAGCAGCCAGGGACTAGCGGACTACGAGCAGTACTTC. Its protein product is CASSQGLADYEQYF. Full variable domain (missing parts from reference TRBV11-1 and TRBJ2-7): EAEVAQSPRYKITEKSQAVAFWCDPISGHATLYWYRQILGQGPELLVQFQDESVVDDSQLPKDRFSAERLKGVDSTLKIQPAELGDSAMYLCASSQGLADYEQYFGPGTRLTVT.

This clone was counted a single time. CDR3 DNA: TGCGCCAGCAGTAGGTTGACCGGGGAGCTGTTTTTT. Translating it yields CASSRLTGELFF. V and J are TRBV10-1 and TRBJ2-2; D not resolved. V was trimmed by 5 bases and J by 5 bases, leaving 6 bases between them. There are 12 residues in the CDR3. Looked up from germline, CDR1 is WNHNN and CDR2 is SYGVQD (reference sequence).